The present T cell receptor beta chain was sequenced within a study of T cells in narcolepsy. Study summary: Healthy controls were enrolled alongside patients with narcolepsy type 1 or type 2.

The data were produced by immunoSEQ multiplex PCR, yet TCRdb's version contains in-frame clones alone and is incomplete. This table has more than 10,000 clones, roughly 65% appearing once. Study results and limitations: Autoreactive HCRT-specific and TRIB2-specific clonotypes were marked in same-patient CSF-versus-blood CD4+ comparisons. Reportedly, autoreactive clonotypes were serially detected in patients' blood but not controls'.

About this clone itself: The antigen is not known.

CDR1 and CDR2 (germline): MGHRA, YSYEKL. V lost 1 base, J lost 7 bases, and 2 bases lay in between. CDR3 size: 11 residues. This receptor was taken from a human donor with narcolepsy. Sequencing was done on a sample of CD45RA- memory CD8+ T cells from PBMCs. V usage is TRBV4-1 and J usage is TRBJ2-1; D uncertain. The DNA for the CDR3 is TGCGCCAGCAGCCAAGCGAATGAGCAGTTCTTC. It specifies CASSQANEQFF.